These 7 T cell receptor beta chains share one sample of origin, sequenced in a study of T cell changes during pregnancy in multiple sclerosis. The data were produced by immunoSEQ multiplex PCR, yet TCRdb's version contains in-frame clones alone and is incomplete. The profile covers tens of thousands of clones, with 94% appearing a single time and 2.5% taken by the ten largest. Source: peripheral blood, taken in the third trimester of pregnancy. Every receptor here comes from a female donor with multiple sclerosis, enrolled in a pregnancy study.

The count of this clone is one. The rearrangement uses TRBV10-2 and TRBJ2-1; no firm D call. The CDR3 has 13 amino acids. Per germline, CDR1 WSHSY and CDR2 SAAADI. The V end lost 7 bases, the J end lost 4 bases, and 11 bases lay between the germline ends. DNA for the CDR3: TGCGCCAGCATGCTGGTTAGTTACAATGAGCAGTTCTTC. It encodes CASMLVSYNEQFF.

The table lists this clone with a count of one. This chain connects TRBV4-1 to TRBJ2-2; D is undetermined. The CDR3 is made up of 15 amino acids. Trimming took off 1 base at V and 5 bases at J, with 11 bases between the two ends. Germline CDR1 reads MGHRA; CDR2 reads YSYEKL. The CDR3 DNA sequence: TGCGCCAGCAGCCAAGCTGATCCGGTGACCGGGGAGCTGTTTTTT. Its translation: CASSQADPVTGELFF.

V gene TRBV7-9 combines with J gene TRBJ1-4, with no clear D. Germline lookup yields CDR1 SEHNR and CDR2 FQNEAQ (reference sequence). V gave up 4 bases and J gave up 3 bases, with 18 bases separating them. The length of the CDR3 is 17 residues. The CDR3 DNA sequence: TGTGCCAGCAGCTCCAGCGGAGTGTCTCCAGCTAATGAAAAACTGTTTTTT. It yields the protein CASSSSGVSPANEKLFF.

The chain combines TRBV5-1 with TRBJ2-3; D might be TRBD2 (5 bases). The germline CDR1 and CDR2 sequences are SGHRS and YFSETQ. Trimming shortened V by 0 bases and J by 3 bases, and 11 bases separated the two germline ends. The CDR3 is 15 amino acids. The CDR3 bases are TGCGCCAGCAGCTTGGATCCGGGAACAACAGATACGCAGTATTTT. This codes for CASSLDPGTTDTQYF.

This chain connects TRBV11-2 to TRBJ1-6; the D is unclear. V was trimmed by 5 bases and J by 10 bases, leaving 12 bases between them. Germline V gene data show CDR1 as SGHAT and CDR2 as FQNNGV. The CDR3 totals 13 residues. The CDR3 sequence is CASSPLRGSPLHF. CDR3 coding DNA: TGTGCCAGCAGCCCATTAAGAGGCTCACCCCTCCACTTT.

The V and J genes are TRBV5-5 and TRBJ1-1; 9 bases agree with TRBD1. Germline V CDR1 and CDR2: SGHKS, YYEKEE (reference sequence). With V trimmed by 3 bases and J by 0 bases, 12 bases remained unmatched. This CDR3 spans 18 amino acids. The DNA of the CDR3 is TGTGCCAGCAGCTCCCGTGACAGGGGGGCTACCATGAACACTGAAGCTTTCTTT. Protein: CASSSRDRGATMNTEAFF.

DNA for the CDR3: TGTGCCACCAGCAGAGATCGGCGGGACAGCTATAATTCACCCCTCCACTTT. Amino acids: CATSRDRRDSYNSPLHF. The chain carries TRBV15 and TRBJ1-6, with 7 bases aligning to TRBD1. With V trimmed by 0 bases and J by 3 bases, 5 bases remained unmatched. This CDR3 is built from 17 residues. Germline V gene lookup returns CDR1 LNHNV and CDR2 YYDKDF (reference sequence).